The 6 T cell receptor beta chains in this list originate from one sample, sequenced in a study of blood T cell repertoires in COVID-19. Clones were read by immunoSEQ multiplex PCR, and TCRdb kept only the in-frame ones, dropping some. The table shows about 200,000 clones, with about nine tenths occurring only once. Sequencing input: PBMCs or T cells enriched from blood (not recorded which). These receptors were obtained from a woman between 25 and 40 years old with acute COVID-19.

This chain links TRBV27 with TRBJ2-2; 7 nucleotides align to TRBD1. The CDR3 extends over 14 amino acids. With 2 bases clipped from V and 6 bases from J, the junction kept 3 bases outside the gene matches. Germline CDR1 and CDR2: MNHEY and SMNVEV (reference sequence). CDR3 protein: CASSLRQGAGELFF. Here the CDR3 DNA reads TGTGCCAGCAGTTTACGCCAGGGGGCCGGGGAGCTGTTTTTT.

The V call is TRBV27, the J call TRBJ1-1; D remains ambiguous. The CDR3 is made up of 14 amino acids. Trimming stripped 3 bases from V and 3 bases from J, with 11 bases between. The germline gives CDR1 MNHEY, CDR2 SMNVEV (reference sequence). CDR3 in DNA: TGTGCCAGCAGTTTTGAGGCCTGGGACACTGAAGCTTTCTTT. The encoded protein is CASSFEAWDTEAFF.

The rearrangement links TRBV19 to TRBJ2-1; D perhaps matches TRBD1 (5 bases). CDR3 length: 15 amino acids. V shed 7 bases and J shed 0 bases, with 13 bases lying between them. Germline assignment: CDR1 LNHDA and CDR2 SQIVND (reference sequence). CDR3 DNA sequence: TGTGCCAGTACCTCGACAGTTAGCTCCTACAATGAGCAGTTCTTC. Amino acid sequence: CASTSTVSSYNEQFF.

The V call is TRBV5-4, the J call TRBJ1-5, with a tentative D call TRBD1 (5 bases). The CDR3 has 14 amino acids. V was clipped by 4 bases and J by 6 bases, with 14 bases between them. Germline V gives CDR1 SGHNT, CDR2 YYREEE (reference sequence). CDR3 loop: CASSPEGPGQPQHF. The CDR3 DNA follows: TGTGCCAGCAGCCCGGAGGGGCCGGGTCAGCCCCAGCATTTT.

The V call is TRBV5-4, the J call TRBJ2-1; TRBD2 aligns across 12 bases. Germline values: CDR1 SGHNT, CDR2 YYREEE (reference sequence). V shed 4 bases, J shed 7 bases, and the junction held 3 bases outside the gene matches. This CDR3 contains 14 residues. The CDR3 spells CASSPGLAGNEQFF. CDR3 DNA sequence: TGTGCCAGCAGCCCTGGACTAGCGGGAAATGAGCAGTTCTTC.

This sequence joins TRBV11-3 and TRBJ2-2; TRBD1 agrees at 9 bases. The germline V gene has CDR1 SGHNT and CDR2 YENEEA. Trimming at V came to 8 bases and at J to 6 bases, leaving 10 bases not matched to a gene. The CDR3 runs 15 residues. CDR3 amino acids: CASSPGQGGAGELFF. In DNA form, the CDR3 reads TGTGCCAGCTCACCGGGACAGGGAGGGGCCGGGGAGCTGTTTTTT.